This T cell receptor (beta chain) was found in a study of prognosis after radiotherapy for stage I lung cancer. Study-level information: Patients were some 13 men and 5 to 7 women aged roughly 50 to 84, median roughly 76 years. A median of approximately 7 months after radiotherapy, distant metastases were seen in a handful of patients, while no significant progression was shown by 15.

Researchers used two-round multiplex PCR to amplify TCR beta CDR3 starting from genomic DNA. First-round PCR employed TRBV- and TRBJ-specific primers for each gene. TCRdb re-derived calls from the multiplex PCR reads in MiXCR, one entry per CDR3 protein. The sample comprises under 55,000 distinct CDR3 sequences, 30% to 40% of which are singletons, and roughly 10% rests with the top ten. Details on this clonotype: Possible read error: a much larger clone is one base away.

This receptor was identified in a donor over 45 with non-small cell lung cancer. This specimen was PBMCs, taken before or after stereotactic body radiation therapy (not recorded which).

CDR3 residues: CASSARVVRMNTGELFF. The CDR3 region has the DNA TGTGCCAGCAGTGCTAGGGTTGTTAGGATGAACACCGGGGAGCTGTTTTTT. This chain links TRBV6-4 with TRBJ2-2, with unresolved D. The CDR3 contains 17 residues. V lost 4 bases and J lost 1, with 16 bases in between. Germline CDR1 MRHNA, CDR2 SNTAGT.